This T cell receptor beta chain was captured in a study of blood T cell repertoires in COVID-19 (dated by TCRdb to about 2020). Background on the whole study: Samples from collaborators originated in the United States, Italy and Spain and spanned both the acute and convalescent phases of COVID-19. The sample metadata nearly always contained a de-identified subject ID, COVID-19 status, age in years and sex. The samples were drawn from two sources: the first 160 participants of the ongoing ImmuneRACE study, and 1,254 subjects contributed by 6 global collaborators. HLA class I and class II types, where available, came from metadata supplied by the sample provider rather than from assay-based typing. The material from the prospective study consisted of cDNA or gDNA derived from T cells, B-cell-depleted T cells, or PBMCs. The repertoires were released in a freely available public database intended as a resource for research on the immune response to SARS-CoV-2. Subjects who had been exposed to COVID-19, were actively infected with it, or had recovered from it provided the deeply sampled blood TCRbeta repertoires that made up the dataset. The investigation overall reported the following: The quantity of clinical and demographic metadata differed by source and by participant and was supplied without curation.

Whole blood was collected in K2EDTA tubes by collaborating institutions according to the institutions' own protocols. For TCRbeta analysis, collaborators shipped samples as frozen whole blood, isolated PBMCs, or DNA extracted from either of those sample types. The CDR3 starts with the cysteine, ends with the phenylalanine, and has 15 residues. Only CDR3 DNA is held: 45 bases, read in frame from base 1. V is cut by 2 bases and J by 6 bases, and the space between the germline ends is 13 bases. Sequences KGHSH (CDR1) and LQKENI (CDR2) are obtained from the germline V gene. A single count supports this clone. Its antigen remains unidentified. The sample holds no much larger clone one base away, and base qualities are not on file. TCRbeta CDR3 regions were amplified from genomic DNA using the immunoSEQ Assay, a bias-controlled multiplex PCR. The study's own analysis went as follows. Nucleated cell counts per sample were estimated from amplification of reference gene primers within the assay. To quantify the absolute abundance of each unique TCRbeta CDR3 rearrangement, sequence reads were collapsed and filtered. For each sample, productive Simpson clonality was calculated as the square root of Simpson's diversity index over productive rearrangements. In its TCRdb copy, this immuneACCESS table keeps in-frame sequences only and misses some clones. Where compared with another copy, unresolved V genes explain less than half of these, and the others have no known cause. Clone size and the V and J calls come from that table; the DNA yielded D and trimming. For this sample the table gives 40,000 to 50,000 clones, of which 70% to 90% were detected only once. The ten top clones hold 6.2% of the sample.

The clonotype originates from a human donor in a cohort sampled during active COVID-19. Sequenced input: peripheral blood. The receptor chain draws on TRBV18 and TRBJ1-4, with the D segment identity uncertain. The nucleotide sequence reads TGTGCCAGCTCACCATCGGTAGGAGCTGATGAAAAACTGTTTTTT. Its coded protein is CASSPSVGADEKLFF.